Reported below is one TCR beta chain. 60 Vbeta and 13 Jbeta primers were used in PCR. Repertoires were generated with immunoSEQ multiplex PCR, while TCRdb's copy carries only in-frame clones and drops some. The table has roughly 170,000 clones, around 82% seen once. This entry is derived from a study of cytomegalovirus exposure and HLA in healthy donors. V gave up 3 bases and J gave up 10 bases; unmatched junction bases: 10. This CDR3 has 14 amino acids. CDR1 and CDR2 from the germline V gene are ENHRY and SYGVKD. This receptor was obtained from a man aged 25-40 years in good health and CMV-seronegative. V usage is TRBV10-3 and J usage is TRBJ1-1, with TRBD1 matching 8 bases. The source material was PBMCs. CDR3 in amino acids: CAISDGTGWGSAFF. The CDR3 nucleotides are TGTGCCATCAGTGATGGGACAGGTTGGGGATCAGCTTTCTTT.